These 22 T cell receptor beta chains share one sample of origin, sequenced in a study of T-cell reconstitution after alpha-beta-depleted transplantation in children. Construction of the TCRbeta library involved unique molecular identifiers. From the PCR reads, TCRdb called clonotypes with MiXCR, one entry per CDR3 protein. Of some 440,000 distinct CDR3 sequences listed, roughly 15% were seen once; the top ten hold 25% to 30%. The specimen comprised PBMCs, mostly from graft donor cells, sampled 360 days after TCRalphabeta/CD19-depleted stem cell transplant. The receptors here all came from a boy younger than two who had a stem cell transplant for Wiskott-Aldrich syndrome, so the T cells may come from the graft donor.

This clonotype was counted ten times or more. The rearrangement joins TRBV6-5 to TRBJ2-1, with 8 nucleotides matching TRBD2. The trim removed 2 bases at V and 2 bases at J, leaving 5 bases unmatched. Germline lookup yields CDR1 MNHEY and CDR2 SVGAGI. CDR3 length: 16 residues. The CDR3 DNA reads as TGTGCCAGCAGTTACGGGCGGGGGGATACCTACAATGAGCAGTTCTTC. Its translation is CASSYGRGDTYNEQFF.

The chain links TRBV3-1 to TRBJ2-1, with 7 bases identical to TRBD2. The germline V gene encodes CDR1 LGHDT and CDR2 YNNKEL (reference sequence). The junction had 12 bases not matched to a gene; V was cut back by 0 bases and J by 10 bases. This CDR3 has 16 residues. The CDR3 nucleotides are TGTGCCAGCAGCCAAGATGGGGTAGCGGGCGCCCGCGAGCAGTTCTTC. This sequence encodes CASSQDGVAGAREQFF.

This sequence joins TRBV10-3 and TRBJ2-2; 8 bases align to TRBD2. The V segment lost 6 bases and the J segment 6 bases; nucleotides outside the gene matches: 3. The germline V gene encodes CDR1 ENHRY and CDR2 SYGVKD. This CDR3 contains 13 residues. The CDR3 region has the DNA TGTGCCATCAGACCGGGAGGGCCCGGGGAGCTGTTTTTT. Protein sequence: CAIRPGGPGELFF.

This clonotype was observed a handful of times. The V gene is TRBV29-1, the J gene TRBJ2-3; 10 nucleotides line up with TRBD1. The CDR3 is made up of 14 amino acids. The trim removed 6 bases at V and 4 bases at J, leaving 7 bases unmatched. CDR1 is SQVTM and CDR2 is ANQGSEA in the germline V gene. CDR3: CSVGRGTGADTQYF. The CDR3 DNA reads as TGCAGCGTCGGGAGGGGGACAGGGGCAGATACGCAGTATTTT.

The table lists this clonotype with a few counts. The chain joins TRBV5-1 to TRBJ2-1; 8 nucleotides match TRBD2. CDR3 length equals 16 residues. V shed 5 bases and J 0 bases; nucleotides not matched to a gene: 7. Germline lookup yields CDR1 SGHRS and CDR2 YFSETQ. CDR3 nucleotides: TGCGCCAGCAGTTATATAGCGGGAAGCTCCTACAATGAGCAGTTCTTC. This codes for CASSYIAGSSYNEQFF.

The chain has TRBV29-1 and TRBJ2-7; no firm D call. Trimming pared 7 bases from V and 4 bases from J, leaving 14 bases between. Looked up from germline, CDR1 is SQVTM and CDR2 is ANQGSEA. The CDR3 runs 12 residues. Here the CDR3 DNA reads TGCAGCGCCGTCAGTGTGGCTTACGAGCAGTACTTC. Translating gives CSAVSVAYEQYF.

V and J are TRBV24-1 and TRBJ2-2; D call uncertain. V was cut by 2 bases and J by 2 bases, with 11 bases left in between. CDR3 length equals 16 residues. Germline loops: CDR1 KGHDR, CDR2 SFDVKD. For the CDR3, the DNA is TGTGCCACCAGTGATTGGGTTTCAACTAACACCGGGGAGCTGTTTTTT. Residues: CATSDWVSTNTGELFF.

This clonotype was counted at least ten times. The chain combines TRBV7-2 with TRBJ2-1; weak D call: TRBD1 (5 bases). CDR1 is SGHTA and CDR2 is FQGNSA in the germline V gene. The V end was cut by 5 bases, the J end by 4 bases, with 9 bases between. The CDR3 totals 13 residues. The CDR3 nucleotides are TGTGCCAGCAGCCACGGACAATACAATGAGCAGTTCTTC. This translates into CASSHGQYNEQFF.

The chain uses TRBV10-3 and TRBJ2-3, with 16 bases fitting TRBD2. Germline V CDR1 and CDR2: ENHRY, SYGVKD. The junction had 7 bases not matched to a gene; V was cut back by 5 bases and J by 2 bases. The CDR3 consists of 18 residues. In DNA, the CDR3 is TGTGCCATCAGTACGGGACTAGCGGGGGGGCCTCTCACAGATACGCAGTATTTT. Residues: CAISTGLAGGPLTDTQYF.

This clonotype was counted between two and nine times. The V gene is TRBV24-1, the J gene TRBJ2-5; 12 positions match TRBD2. V lost 3 bases to trimming and J lost 4 bases; unmatched junction nucleotides: 2. Germline CDR1 and CDR2: KGHDR and SFDVKD. The CDR3 totals 15 residues. The chain's CDR3 is CATSDASGGAETQYF. CDR3 nucleotides: TGTGCCACCAGTGATGCTAGCGGGGGGGCAGAGACCCAGTACTTC.

This chain connects TRBV6-5 to TRBJ1-2; no clear D gene. This CDR3 has 11 residues. V was pared by 5 bases and J by 8 bases, with 9 bases between. The germline V gene encodes CDR1 MNHEY and CDR2 SVGAGI. CDR3 sequence: CASSPGIGYTF. For the CDR3, the DNA is TGTGCCAGCAGTCCGGGCATAGGCTACACCTTC.

The chain combines TRBV12-3 or TRBV12-4 with TRBJ1-5, with D unclear. Trimming took 4 bases from V and 4 from J, leaving 11 bases between them. The CDR3 totals 14 residues. The DNA for the CDR3 is TGTGCCAGCAGTTCCATTGGGCTGAATCAGCCCCAGCATTTT. This gives the protein CASSSIGLNQPQHF.

The gene calls are TRBV7-9 and TRBJ2-2; no firm D call. V shed 5 bases and J shed 1 base, with 11 bases lying between them. Per germline, CDR1 SEHNR and CDR2 FQNEAQ (reference sequence). The CDR3 runs to 15 residues. The DNA for the CDR3 is TGTGCCAGCAGCCCCTTGCAGTTGAACACCGGGGAGCTGTTTTTT. As protein: CASSPLQLNTGELFF.

The V gene is TRBV29-1, the J gene TRBJ2-1, with D tentatively TRBD2 (5 bases). The germline V and J ends were trimmed by 4 bases and 4 bases, with 17 bases remaining between them. Germline CDR1 and CDR2: SQVTM and ANQGSEA. The CDR3 totals 15 residues. In DNA form, the CDR3 reads TGCAGCGTTGTCCGGGGAGCCTCCGCGTACAATGAGCAGTTCTTC. Protein: CSVVRGASAYNEQFF.

This clonotype occurred a few times. J is TRBJ1-4 and V is TRBV12-3 or TRBV12-4; a possible D gene is TRBD1 (6 bases). The V end was cut by 5 bases, the J end by 5 bases, with 9 bases between. This CDR3 spans 13 amino acids. The CDR3 loop reads CASSRTENEKLFF. DNA for the CDR3: TGTGCCAGCAGTCGGACAGAAAATGAAAAACTGTTTTTT.

In this sample, this clonotype turned up a few times. This chain uses TRBV6-1 with TRBJ2-3; D is possibly TRBD2 (6 bases). From germline, CDR1 is MNHNS and CDR2 SASEGT. Between the trimmed V and J ends, which lost 6 bases and 5 bases, there was a span of 27 bases. The CDR3 is made up of 18 amino acids. The CDR3 protein is CASRPRLRDSRLKDTQYF. In DNA form, the CDR3 reads TGTGCCAGCAGACCTCGCCTCCGGGACTCCCGTCTCAAAGATACGCAGTATTTT.

The chain has TRBV11-2 and TRBJ1-4, with D tentatively TRBD1 (6 bases). The CDR3 spans 12 residues. V lost 1 base and J lost 10, with 7 bases in between. Germline loops: CDR1 SGHAT, CDR2 FQNNGV. Here the CDR3 reads CASSLVQGKLFF. As DNA, the CDR3 is TGTGCCAGCAGCTTAGTACAGGGAAAACTGTTTTTT. Looking up the rest from reference TRBV11-2 and TRBJ1-4 gives the full variable domain: EAGVAQSPRYKIIEKRQSVAFWCNPISGHATLYWYQQILGQGPKLLIQFQNNGVVDDSQLPKDRFSAERLKGVDSTLKIQPAKLEDSAVYLCASSLVQGKLFFGSGTQLSVL.

CDR3 in amino acids: CASSLGLTPYTGELFF. The CDR3 nucleotides are TGTGCCAGCAGCTTAGGGTTGACTCCTTACACCGGGGAGCTGTTTTTT. The chain has TRBV11-2 and TRBJ2-2; D is unresolved. This CDR3 has 16 residues. CDR1 is SGHAT and CDR2 is FQNNGV in the germline V gene. V lost 1 base and J 3 bases, leaving 12 bases between the germline ends.

This clonotype was recorded a few times. A read error may account for a junction end that differs from germline. The J gene is TRBJ2-4, the V gene TRBV12-3 or TRBV12-4, with D maybe TRBD1 (7 bases). The CDR3 sequence is 13 residues long. CDR3 bases: TGTGCCAGCAGTGTAGCCCCAGGGGGGTCCGAGTACTTC. Amino acids: CASSVAPGGSEYF.

Many counts were recorded for this clonotype. The rearrangement joins TRBV7-2 to TRBJ2-3; D uncertain. The CDR3 length is 12 residues. The V end lost 1 base, the J end lost 6 bases, and 5 bases lay between the germline ends. Germline V CDR1 and CDR2: SGHTA, FQGNSA. The DNA for the CDR3 is TGTGCCAGCAGCTTAGGTGCGGATACGCAGTATTTT. Translating it yields CASSLGADTQYF.

This clonotype was observed many times. The chain employs TRBV7-9 and TRBJ2-7, with D possibly TRBD2 on 5 matching bases. Germline-derived CDR1 and CDR2 are SEHNR and FQNEAQ (reference sequence). The CDR3 extends over 16 amino acids. Between the trimmed V and J ends, which lost 5 bases and 0 bases, there was a span of 17 bases. The CDR3 here is CASSPREGKASYEQYF. In nucleotides, the CDR3 is TGTGCCAGCAGCCCCCGTGAGGGAAAGGCCTCCTACGAGCAGTACTTC. The entire variable domain, with the rest obtained from reference TRBV7-9 and TRBJ2-7, is as follows: DTGVSQNPRHKITKRGQNVTFRCDPISEHNRLYWYRQTLGQGPEFLTYFQNEAQLEKSRLLSDRFSAERPKGSFSTLEIQRTEQGDSAMYLCASSPREGKASYEQYFGPGTRLTVT.

This clonotype has more than one count but fewer than ten. The chain employs TRBV7-8 and TRBJ2-4; 7 positions agree with TRBD1. This CDR3 has 18 residues. Germline-derived CDR1 and CDR2 are SGHVS and FQNEAQ. Trimming removed 1 base from V and 0 bases from J; junction bases left unmatched: 9. The CDR3 DNA follows: TGTGCCAGCAGCTTAGTCCCGACAGGGCCTCTAGCCAAAAACATTCAGTACTTC. Its translation: CASSLVPTGPLAKNIQYF.